The clone carrying this TCR beta chain was seen a handful of times. Its antigen is not known. Generated by immunoSEQ multiplex PCR, the TCRdb table keeps only in-frame clones and is missing some. The sample contains 4,000 to 4,500 clones, about three fifths of which appear only once. All the patients suffered relapse after autologous stem cell transplantation, and brentuximab vedotin exposure differed. Patients' outcomes at their best amounted to complete response, partial response or progressive disease. V lost 2 bases and J lost 1, with 10 bases in between. Per the germline V gene, CDR1 is MNHEY and CDR2 is SMNVEV (reference sequence). The CDR3 has 15 residues. This sample was included in a study of PD-1 blockade in classical Hodgkin lymphoma. Study-wide background: Every 2 weeks, patients got 3 mg/kg intravenous nivolumab.

Broader study findings: Prior therapy or disease activity may underlie the repertoire differences, whose causes remain undefined.

Sequenced here: peripheral blood mononuclear cells (PBMCs), sampled before the second cycle of nivolumab. The TCR comes from a human donor with classical Hodgkin lymphoma. The chain combines TRBV27 with TRBJ2-3; D is uncertain. CDR3 DNA: TGTGCCAGCAGTTTAGGAAGGCTCGGCACAGATACGCAGTATTTT. Its protein is CASSLGRLGTDTQYF.